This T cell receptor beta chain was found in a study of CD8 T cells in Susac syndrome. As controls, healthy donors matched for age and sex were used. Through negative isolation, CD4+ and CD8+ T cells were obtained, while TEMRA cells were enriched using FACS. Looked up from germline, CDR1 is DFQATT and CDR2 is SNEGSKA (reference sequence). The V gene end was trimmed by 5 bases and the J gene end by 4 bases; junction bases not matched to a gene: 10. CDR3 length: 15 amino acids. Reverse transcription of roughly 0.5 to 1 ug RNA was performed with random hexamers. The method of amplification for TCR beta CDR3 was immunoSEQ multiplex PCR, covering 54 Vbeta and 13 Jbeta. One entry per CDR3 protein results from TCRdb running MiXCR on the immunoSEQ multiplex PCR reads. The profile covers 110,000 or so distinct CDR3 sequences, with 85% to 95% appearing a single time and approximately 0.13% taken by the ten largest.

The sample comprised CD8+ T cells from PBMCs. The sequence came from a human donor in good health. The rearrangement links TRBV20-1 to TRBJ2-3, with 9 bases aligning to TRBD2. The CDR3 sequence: CSAYPPGLASDTQYF. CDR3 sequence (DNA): TGCAGTGCTTACCCGCCGGGACTAGCTTCAGATACGCAGTATTTT.